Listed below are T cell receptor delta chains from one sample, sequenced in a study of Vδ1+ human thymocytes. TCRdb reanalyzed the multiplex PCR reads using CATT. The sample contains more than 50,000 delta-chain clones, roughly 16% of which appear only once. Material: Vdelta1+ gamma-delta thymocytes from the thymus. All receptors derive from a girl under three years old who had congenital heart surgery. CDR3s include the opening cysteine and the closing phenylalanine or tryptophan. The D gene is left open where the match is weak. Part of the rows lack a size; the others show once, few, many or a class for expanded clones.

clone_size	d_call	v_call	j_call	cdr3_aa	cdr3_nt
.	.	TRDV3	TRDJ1	CAPLRSYTDKLIF	TGTGCCCCCCTAAGGAGCTACACCGATAAACTCATCTTT
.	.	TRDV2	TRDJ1	CACLKNRTGLPWFIF	TGTGCCTGTCTTAAAAACCGTACTGGTCTCCCCTGGTTCATCTTT
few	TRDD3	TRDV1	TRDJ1	CALGVSCQNPGLPPLLGEHTDKLIF	TGTGCTCTTGGGGTCTCCTGTCAAAACCCCGGCCTTCCTCCATTACTGGGGGAACACACCGATAAACTCATCTTT
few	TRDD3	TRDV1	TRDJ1	CALGELDSLGYAVDKLIF	TGTGCTCTTGGGGAACTAGATTCCTTGGGATACGCGGTGGATAAACTCATCTTT
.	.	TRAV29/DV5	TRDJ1	CAARFSLYWPSLRPLLSYTDKLIF	TGTGCAGCAAGGTTTTCCCTGTATTGGCCTTCCCTTCGACCCCTCCTCTCGTACACCGATAAACTCATCTTT
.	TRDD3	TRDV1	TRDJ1	CALRIGAFRGSGGYAYFDTDKLIF	TGTGCTCTTCGCATAGGGGCCTTCCGGGGCTCTGGGGGATACGCGTATTTCGACACCGATAAACTCATCTTT
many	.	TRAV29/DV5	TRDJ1	CAASATNLSNKLIF	TGTGCAGCAAGCGCGACAAATCTCTCGAATAAACTCATCTTT
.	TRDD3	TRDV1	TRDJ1	CALGKQLVRGPPTLVLGVDTDKLIF	TGTGCTCTTGGAAAACAACTAGTACGGGGTCCTCCTACGTTGGTACTGGGGGTAGACACCGATAAACTCATCTTT
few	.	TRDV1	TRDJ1	CALGELPLPTILGDRTDKLIF	TGTGCTCTTGGGGAACTCCCTCTTCCTACCATACTGGGGGACCGCACCGATAAACTCATCTTT
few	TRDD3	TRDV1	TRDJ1	CALGEYGGGGVLGVTYTDKLIF	TGTGCTCTTGGGGAATATGGCGGCGGAGGAGTACTGGGGGTCACGTACACCGATAAACTCATCTTT
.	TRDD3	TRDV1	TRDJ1	CALGDPSPYWGGRADKLIF	TGTGCTCTTGGGGATCCCTCCCCTTACTGGGGGGGAAGAGCCGATAAACTCATCTTT
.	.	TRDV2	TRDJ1	CACDRFLLGVHTDKLIF	TGTGCCTGTGACCGATTCCTACTGGGGGTCCACACCGATAAACTCATCTTT
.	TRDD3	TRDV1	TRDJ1	CALGEADSRPGYATAGDKLIF	TGTGCTCTTGGGGAAGCCGATTCCCGGCCGGGATACGCGACTGCGGGAGATAAACTCATCTTT
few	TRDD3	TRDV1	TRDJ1	CALGDNFPGGRVLGDTPYTDKLIF	TGTGCTCTTGGGGACAACTTCCCAGGGGGGAGGGTACTGGGGGATACTCCGTACACCGATAAACTCATCTTT
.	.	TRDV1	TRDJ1	CALGELSYDPPGGNKLIF	TGTGCTCTTGGGGAACTCTCCTACGATCCACCTGGGGGTAATAAACTCATCTTT
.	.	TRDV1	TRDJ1	CALGEHTYPLGLDHFPDKLIF	TGTGCTCTTGGGGAACATACCTATCCTCTGGGACTAGACCATTTTCCCGATAAACTCATCTTT
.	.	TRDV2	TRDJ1	CACDTFFFPYTDKLIF	TGTGCCTGTGACACTTTCTTCTTCCCCTACACCGATAAACTCATCTTT
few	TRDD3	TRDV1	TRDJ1	CALGDRRFFLLLGDTDKLIF	TGTGCTCTTGGGGACCGAAGATTTTTCCTCTTACTGGGGGATACCGATAAACTCATCTTT
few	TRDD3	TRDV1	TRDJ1	CALGEHPGTGGQLTDKLIF	TGTGCTCTTGGGGAACACCCCGGTACTGGGGGACAACTCACCGATAAACTCATCTTT
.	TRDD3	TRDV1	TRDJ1	CALGGRGLPLSWGILGSTDKLIF	TGTGCTCTTGGGGGCAGGGGCCTTCCTTTGTCTTGGGGGATACTGGGGAGCACCGATAAACTCATCTTT
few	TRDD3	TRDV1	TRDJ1	CALGELKGRAGDTRTDKLIF	TGTGCTCTTGGGGAACTCAAAGGGCGGGCCGGGGATACGAGGACCGATAAACTCATCTTT
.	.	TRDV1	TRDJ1	CALGDPFSSLYTDKLIF	TGTGCTCTTGGGGATCCATTCTCCTCCTTGTACACCGATAAACTCATCTTT
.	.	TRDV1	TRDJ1	CALGKGVLLLWSRGATDKLIF	TGTGCTCTTGGGAAAGGGGTCCTCCTACTGTGGTCCCGTGGTGCCACCGATAAACTCATCTTT
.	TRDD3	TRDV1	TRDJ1	CALGGSFLRLYWGSPTYTDKLIF	TGTGCTCTTGGGGGATCATTCCTACGCTTATACTGGGGGAGCCCCACTTACACCGATAAACTCATCTTT
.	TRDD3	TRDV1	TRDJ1	CALGEVAPPGLGVPSDKLIF	TGTGCTCTTGGGGAAGTGGCCCCGCCTGGTCTGGGGGTTCCCTCCGATAAACTCATCTTT
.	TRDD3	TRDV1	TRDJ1	CALLISHPLLGDTRAQQAELIF	TGTGCTCTTCTTATTTCTCACCCCTTACTGGGGGATACGCGGGCCCAGCAGGCGGAACTCATCTTT
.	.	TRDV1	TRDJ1	CALGELGDPYTDKLIF	TGTGCTCTTGGGGAATTAGGGGACCCATACACCGATAAACTCATCTTT
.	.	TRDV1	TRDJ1	CALGELFLPHVLGGTYTDKLIF	TGTGCTCTTGGGGAACTATTCCTACCCCATGTACTGGGGGGTACCTACACCGATAAACTCATCTTT
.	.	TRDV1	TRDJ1	CALGNLPTWGYTDKLIF	TGTGCTCTTGGGAACTTACCTACTTGGGGATACACCGATAAACTCATCTTT
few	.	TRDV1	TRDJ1	CALGVRPSLTFTDKLIF	TGTGCTCTTGGGGTCAGGCCTTCCCTCACCTTCACCGATAAACTCATCTTT
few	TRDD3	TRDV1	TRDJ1	CALGESPDGPQLGDNDTDKLIF	TGTGCTCTTGGGGAATCTCCCGACGGCCCACAACTGGGGGATAATGACACCGATAAACTCATCTTT
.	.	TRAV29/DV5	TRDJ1	CSVLLCRKREFLRRSYWGIRVWTDKLIF	.
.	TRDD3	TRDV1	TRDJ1	CALGELPKSFLLGDTAGTTDKLIF	TGTGCTCTTGGGGAACTCCCCAAGTCATTTCTACTGGGGGATACGGCAGGGACTACCGATAAACTCATCTTT
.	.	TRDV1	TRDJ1	CALTLTDKLIF	TGTGCTTTAACCCTCACCGATAAACTCATCTTT
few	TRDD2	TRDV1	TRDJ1	CALGGFLPTFTGFNKLIF	TGTGCTCTTGGGGGATTCCTTCCTACGTTCACTGGGTTCAATAAACTCATCTTT
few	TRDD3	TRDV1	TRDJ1	CALGELVMSPSGGSYTDKLIF	TGTGCTCTTGGGGAACTCGTAATGTCCCCCTCGGGGGGATCGTACACCGATAAACTCATCTTT
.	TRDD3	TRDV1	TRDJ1	CAVGEAFQTGDTGGTDKLIF	TGTGCTGTTGGGGAAGCCTTCCAGACTGGGGATACAGGGGGCACCGATAAACTCATCTTT
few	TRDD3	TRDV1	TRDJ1	CALGELPLLGDTDKLIF	TGTGCTCTTGGGGAACTCCCCCTGCTGGGGGACACCGATAAACTCATCTTT
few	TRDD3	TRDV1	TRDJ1	CALGEPLPFNYTGGYAGYTDKLIF	TGTGCTCTTGGGGAACCACTTCCCTTCAACTATACTGGGGGATACGCGGGGTACACCGATAAACTCATCTTT